The 15 T cell receptor beta chains in this list originate from one sample, sequenced in a study of blood T cell repertoires in COVID-19. Clones were read by immunoSEQ multiplex PCR, and TCRdb kept only the in-frame ones, dropping some. The sample has approximately 200,000 clones; 70% to 90% are singletons. Specimen: peripheral blood. The source is a human donor with active or convalescent COVID-19. The donor label of this sample is uncertain.

The chain carries TRBV12-5 and TRBJ2-1; 7 nucleotides line up with TRBD2. The trim removed 5 bases at V and 8 bases at J, leaving 9 bases unmatched. The germline V gene encodes CDR1 LGHNT and CDR2 FRNRAP. The CDR3 runs to 14 residues. The chain's CDR3 is CASGTVAGVYEQFF. The CDR3 DNA reads TGTGCTAGTGGTACGGTGGCGGGAGTCTATGAGCAGTTCTTC.

On this clone: At one end the junction does not follow the germline gene, possibly because of a read error. The chain couples TRBV7-7 to TRBJ2-2, with D maybe TRBD2 (6 bases). Germline V gene sequence: CDR1 SSHAT, CDR2 FNYEAQ (reference sequence). The CDR3 sequence is 14 residues long. The CDR3 here is CASSTGDGSGELFF. The CDR3 region has the DNA TGTGCTAGCAGCACCGGCGACGGGAGTGGGGAGCTGTTTTTT.

The chain links TRBV14 to TRBJ2-7; 10 nucleotides line up with TRBD2. This CDR3 region has 16 residues. J gave up 2 bases and V 5 bases, and 9 bases lay outside the gene matches. Germline V gives CDR1 SGHDN, CDR2 FVKESK. The CDR3 sequence is CASSKGPAGGAYEQYF. The CDR3, as DNA: TGTGCCAGCAGCAAGGGCCCAGCGGGGGGGGCCTACGAGCAGTACTTC. Together with reference TRBV14 and TRBJ2-7, the CDR3 gives the full variable domain: EAGVTQFPSHSVIEKGQTVTLRCDPISGHDNLYWYRRVMGKEIKFLLHFVKESKQDESGMPNNRFLAERTGGTYSTLKVQPAELEDSGVYFCASSKGPAGGAYEQYFGPGTRLTVT.

In DNA, the CDR3 is TGTGCCAGCAAAAAAACCGGGACAAGCTCCTACGAGCAGTACTTC. Translation: CASKKTGTSSYEQYF. The chain uses TRBV6-5 and TRBJ2-7, with D perhaps TRBD1 (6 bases). The CDR3 is made up of 15 amino acids. Germline V gives CDR1 MNHEY, CDR2 SVGAGI. Between the trimmed V and J ends, which lost 7 bases and 0 bases, there was a span of 16 bases.

The chain combines TRBV27 with TRBJ2-7, with D unclear. The ends were cut back, 3 bases at V and 3 bases at J, with 15 bases in the middle. CDR3 length: 15 residues. The germline V gene encodes CDR1 MNHEY and CDR2 SMNVEV (reference sequence). The CDR3 region has the DNA TGTGCCAGCAGTTTCTTCTCGGGTCCTTACTACGAGCAGTACTTC. This sequence encodes CASSFFSGPYYEQYF.

V is TRBV6-6 and J is TRBJ1-2, with D hard to call. Germline assignment: CDR1 MNHNY and CDR2 SVGAGI (reference sequence). The CDR3 loop spans 13 amino acids. V lost 8 bases and J lost 4, with 14 bases in between. The CDR3 bases are TGTGCCAGCTCGAGCAGTGGAGGCTATGGCTACACCTTC. This gives the protein CASSSSGGYGYTF.

The chain links TRBV4-1 to TRBJ2-7, with TRBD2 identical over 9 bases. The germline V gene encodes CDR1 MGHRA and CDR2 YSYEKL. V shed 1 base and J 0 bases; nucleotides not matched to a gene: 7. The CDR3 contains 17 residues. CDR3 DNA: TGCGCCAGCAGCCAAGGGGTTAGCGGGGGACACTCCTACGAGCAGTACTTC. Translating gives CASSQGVSGGHSYEQYF.

This rearrangement joins TRBV28 to TRBJ1-2, with 7 bases aligning to TRBD1. CDR3 length: 14 amino acids. J was trimmed by 4 bases and V by 11 bases; bases with no gene match: 13. The germline V gene has CDR1 MDHEN and CDR2 SYDVKM. For the CDR3, the DNA is TGTGCCCCACTACAACAGGGGCGCGGCTATGGCTACACCTTC. Translating it yields CAPLQQGRGYGYTF.

This sequence joins TRBV7-9 and TRBJ2-7; TRBD2 matches 8 bases. J gave up 3 bases and V 3 bases, and 13 bases lay outside the gene matches. In germline, CDR1 is SEHNR, CDR2 FQNEAQ (reference sequence). This CDR3 has 17 residues. The CDR3 sequence: CASSFLGLGGRFYEQYF. The CDR3 nucleotides are TGTGCCAGCAGCTTCCTCGGGTTGGGCGGGAGGTTCTACGAGCAGTACTTC.

The rearrangement links TRBV7-9 to TRBJ2-7; 9 positions agree with TRBD1. CDR1 is SEHNR and CDR2 is FQNEAQ in the germline V gene (reference sequence). V lost 5 bases, J lost 3 bases, and 8 bases stayed unmatched. CDR3 length equals 15 residues. The chain's CDR3 is CASSTTGTGSYEQYF. The CDR3 DNA reads TGTGCCAGCAGCACTACCGGGACAGGGAGCTACGAGCAGTACTTC.

The rearrangement links TRBV7-2 to TRBJ1-3, with a tentative D call TRBD1 (5 bases). Trimming removed 3 bases at V and 4 bases at J, with 22 bases between. Germline CDR1 is SGHTA and CDR2 is FQGNSA. CDR3 length equals 18 residues. In nucleotides, the CDR3 is TGTGCCAGCAGCTTCCCCCTTAGCGGCGCCGGGGGAGGAAACACCATATATTTT. The encoded protein is CASSFPLSGAGGGNTIYF.

The chain joins TRBV11-2 to TRBJ2-5, with a weak D call TRBD2 (6 bases). The length of the CDR3 is 14 residues. Per germline, CDR1 SGHAT and CDR2 FQNNGV. V was pared by 3 bases and J by 2 bases, with 10 bases between. The DNA of the CDR3 is TGTGCCAGCAGCTTGATGGGGGGACAAGAGACCCAGTACTTC. As protein: CASSLMGGQETQYF.

The chain is built from TRBV7-2 and TRBJ2-5; D may be TRBD2 (6 bases). The CDR3 extends over 13 amino acids. Trimming took 5 bases from V and 7 from J, leaving 14 bases between them. Germline CDR1 and CDR2: SGHTA and FQGNSA. The chain's CDR3 is CASSETRAGTQYF. CDR3 in DNA: TGTGCCAGCAGCGAGACTAGAGCCGGGACCCAGTACTTC. Together with reference TRBV7-2 and TRBJ2-5, the CDR3 gives the full variable domain: GAGVSQSPSNKVTEKGKDVELRCDPISGHTALYWYRQSLGQGLEFLIYFQGNSAPDKSGLPSDRFSAERTGGSVSTLTIQRTQQEDSAVYLCASSETRAGTQYFGPGTRLLVL.

V usage is TRBV7-3 and J usage is TRBJ1-4; tentative D call: TRBD1 (5 bases). The CDR3 runs 14 residues. Deletions cut 2 bases from V and 2 bases from J, with 6 bases between. Germline V gene data show CDR1 as SGHTA and CDR2 as FQGTGA. Written as DNA, the CDR3 is TGTGCCAGCAGCTTAGGGGGGACTAATGAAAAACTGTTTTTT. Protein product: CASSLGGTNEKLFF.

The rearrangement joins TRBV15 to TRBJ1-2; tentative D call: TRBD1 (5 bases). This CDR3 contains 15 residues. Trimming took 5 bases from V and 0 from J, leaving 13 bases between them. Germline V gene lookup returns CDR1 LNHNV and CDR2 YYDKDF (reference sequence). CDR3 sequence: CATSLLKGANYGYTF. The CDR3 bases are TGTGCCACCAGCCTCCTTAAAGGGGCTAACTATGGCTACACCTTC.